The next 7 T cell receptor beta chains were all read from a single sample in a study of blood T cell repertoires in COVID-19. Assay: immunoSEQ multiplex PCR; the TCRdb copy retains only in-frame clones and omits some. This sample has under 200,000 clones, with under 80% found just once. Sequencing input: peripheral blood. The receptors stem from a woman aged 80 or over with acute or convalescent COVID-19.

The rearrangement uses TRBV9 and TRBJ1-3, with D perhaps matching TRBD1 (6 bases). V lost 3 bases to trimming and J lost 0 bases, with 10 bases between them. The germline V gene encodes CDR1 SGDLS and CDR2 YYNGEE. The CDR3 spans 15 residues. CDR3 sequence reads: CASSAEQGSGNTIYF. CDR3 coding DNA: TGTGCCAGCAGCGCAGAACAGGGCTCTGGAAACACCATATATTTT.

The V and J genes are TRBV27 and TRBJ2-1; 10 nucleotides line up with TRBD2. This CDR3 has 14 residues. The V segment lost 8 bases and the J segment 6 bases; nucleotides outside the gene matches: 7. Germline-derived CDR1 and CDR2 are MNHEY and SMNVEV (reference sequence). CDR3 loop: CASGGLAERNEQFF. The CDR3 DNA sequence: TGTGCCAGCGGCGGACTAGCGGAGCGCAATGAGCAGTTCTTC.

V is TRBV5-1 and J is TRBJ2-1; D uncertain. V was shortened by 4 bases and J by 6 bases, with 14 bases between the two germline ends. Germline V CDR1 and CDR2: SGHRS, YFSETQ. This CDR3 has 14 amino acids. Here the CDR3 DNA reads TGCGCCAGCAGCACCTCTGGGCAGAGCAATGAGCAGTTCTTC. This codes for CASSTSGQSNEQFF.

The chain couples TRBV29-1 to TRBJ1-4; TRBD1 matches at 8 bases. The CDR3 consists of 16 residues. The ends lost 0 bases at V and 7 bases at J; junction bases unmatched: 10. The germline CDR1 and CDR2 sequences are SQVTM and ANQGSEA. Here the CDR3 reads CSVEDSPGGAGEKLFF. The CDR3 DNA reads TGCAGCGTTGAAGACAGCCCAGGGGGCGCAGGTGAAAAACTGTTTTTT.

Worth noting for this clone: Sequence at one end of the junction differs from germline and may be a read error. The V and J genes are TRBV19 and TRBJ1-2, with D possibly being TRBD1 (5 bases). CDR3 length: 14 amino acids. Germline-derived CDR1 and CDR2 are LNHDA and SQIVND (reference sequence). CDR3 sequence reads: CASTSQGGLYDYTF. In DNA, the CDR3 is TGTGCCAGTACCAGCCAGGGAGGTCTTTATGACTACACCTTC.

In this sample, this clone turned up a few times. The rearrangement uses TRBV6-5 and TRBJ2-1; TRBD2 agrees at 9 bases. Germline CDR1 MNHEY, CDR2 SVGAGI. This CDR3 region has 15 residues. The junction had 7 bases not matched to a gene; V was cut back by 6 bases and J by 4 bases. The CDR3, as DNA: TGTGCCAGCAGACGGCGGACTAGCGAGTACAATGAGCAGTTCTTC. It is translated as CASRRRTSEYNEQFF.

The V call is TRBV6-5, the J call TRBJ1-2; D remains ambiguous. Germline V lookup: CDR1 MNHEY, CDR2 SVGAGI. The ends were cut back, 7 bases at V and 4 bases at J, with 10 bases in the middle. The CDR3 sequence is 12 residues long. Here the CDR3 DNA reads TGTGCCAGCATTCTAGGTTCCTATGGCTACACCTTC. Translated, it gives CASILGSYGYTF.